This T cell receptor (beta chain) comes out of a study of cytomegalovirus exposure and HLA in healthy donors (dated by TCRdb to 2016 to 2017). Describing the broader study: In an earlier analysis of some 550 of the donors, around 300 Gb of sequence data and approximately 100 million unique TCR beta sequences from about 180 million T cells were reported. An early release covering about 600 HLA-typed donors comprised 250 to 350 gigabases of sequencing data and some 79 million unique TCR sequences. The genetic ancestry cluster associated with self-reported Caucasian donors included 65% to 90% of the approximately 410 genotyped donors. The study aimed to test whether signatures of past pathogen exposure could be identified by cataloging public T cell receptors. The T cell repertoires of 666 subjects were profiled by immunosequencing and related to cytomegalovirus serostatus. Along with the approximately 670-subject first cohort, a separate validation cohort of some 130 different subjects was used. High-throughput TCR immunosequencing, statistical association of individual TCRs with disease status, and machine learning were combined to predict cytomegalovirus infection status. To study patterns of TCR occurrence, a later analysis re-analyzed previously published TCR beta repertoires from 700 or so donors and added high-resolution HLA genotyping. Rather than using new phenotypic data, the later analysis identified candidate immune exposures from TCR beta sequences and from how often those sequences occurred across donors. An earlier analysis of about 600 of the donors used high-throughput TCR beta sequencing to judge whether each TCR beta V gene segment behaved as functional or pseudogenic. Donor age, sex, ethnicity and CMV serostatus were compiled together with the repertoire data. A later genetic analysis used genome-wide SNP genotypes for about 65% of the 666 donors, treating that subset as a discovery cohort. All discovery cohort repertoires had been generated using a single sequencing platform. HLA typing covered class I and class II loci at four-digit resolution. The number of typed donors differed by locus: 629-630 for A, B, C, DRB1 and DQB1; approximately 530 for DQA1; fewer than 610 for DPA1; and some 470 for DPB1. Four or five DR-DQ haplotypes were handled as single units for association and clustering, since linkage in the cohort was strong. Among around 400 genotyped donors of the cohort, an average of approximately 240,000 unique TCR beta nucleotide sequences were sequenced per donor, around 20% of them non-productive. The paper as a whole reports these results and caveats: In the study, about 150 TCR beta chains were listed as associated with cytomegalovirus. Some IMGT-functional V segments, including TRBV6-2 and TRBV6-3, could not be told apart with the 87-base-pair reads, so those segments were excluded. When HLA alleles, especially DR and DQ, strongly co-occurred, attributing TCR associations to individual alleles was difficult. According to the authors, the approach could potentially be generalized to other disease states and immunological phenotypes. According to a later analysis, parvovirus B19, influenza, CMV and Epstein-Barr virus appeared linked to several top co-occurrence clusters. Linkage disequilibrium might explain the correlated functional status among segregating V segments, but an unknown experimental factor could not be ruled out. A group of highly shared sequence variants was considered likely to be a technical artifact of the sequencing pipeline. Because HLA typing was missing for some donors at each locus, association tests included only the typed subset. Across donors, most TCR sequences were observed very rarely, whereas some public TCRs were present in many individuals. A later analysis found that most CMV-associated TCR beta chains appeared HLA-restricted, with HLA associations seemingly driven largely by CMV exposure. The classifier was reported to diagnose cytomegalovirus status with high specificity and sensitivity in both the original and validation cohorts. According to a later genetic analysis, donors in an Asian-associated ancestry cluster had fewer N-insertions in productive TCRs than the approximately 630-donor mean. At a false discovery rate of 0.05, a later analysis linked about 17,000 TCR beta sequences to specific HLA alleles. CMV serostatus was the only immune exposure information available for the cohort. An earlier analysis of some 560 of the donors showed that most TCR beta V segments appeared in productive rearrangements either about 87% or about 30% of the time, which broadly matched IMGT annotations. In a later genetic analysis, a missense DCLRE1C variant was associated with V-gene and J-gene trimming of TCR beta chains, and the association was replicated in an independent cohort. A later analysis found that HLA-associated TCR beta chains were more clonally expanded and had lower generation probabilities than equally common non-associated chains. Roughly uniform sequencing depth across donors was assumed in presence/absence analyses, although this assumption may not hold. A few of the identified cytomegalovirus-associated TCR beta chains were confirmed in vitro to be specific for cytomegalovirus antigens. A further reported finding was that TCR beta sequences accurately predicted the HLA-A and HLA-B alleles for most subjects in the first cohort. This cohort had only TCR beta chains sequenced, and the lack of alpha or paired-chain data limited which features could be detected. Because counts were too low, approximately 18 rarely observed V segments, including chromosome 9 orphons, were excluded from the earlier analysis of 587 of the donors. In a later analysis, TCR association rates were found to vary across HLA loci, with the most associated TCRs seen for DRB1 alleles and the fewest for HLA-C alleles.

Library preparation was by the immunoSEQ multiplex PCR assay. For the multiplex PCR, a mixture combining 60 forward primers for TCR Vbeta segments and 13 reverse primers for TCR Jbeta segments was used. The CDR3 region of rearranged TCR beta genes was amplified from genomic DNA by a multiplex PCR assay. The Illumina HiSeq System was used to sequence the amplified TCR beta libraries as 87-base-pair reads. As for the original processing: A later analysis tallied about 77 million unique TCR beta chains across the approximately 670 repertoires, and some 12 million of those chains were shared by two or more donors. Raw reads were error-corrected and collapsed into unique sequences by a nearest-neighbor algorithm in which closely related sequences were merged to remove PCR and sequencing errors. Alignment of CDR3 sequences to IMGT reference sequences was used to assign V, D and J gene segments. For a sequence to be retained, a match of at least six nucleotides was required to both a V gene segment and a J gene segment. Rearrangements were called productive when the CDR3 lacked stop codons and stayed in frame with V and J; all others were non-productive. CDR3 was defined according to IMGT convention as the region running from the second conserved V-encoded cysteine to the conserved J-encoded phenylalanine. The earlier analysis of some 540 of the donors excluded any sequence lacking an unambiguous match to a single V gene segment. In an earlier analysis of 587 of the donors, V segments were called functional above 56.7% productive rearrangements and were called segregating when the between-donor standard deviation exceeded 5%. A statistical classification framework was built for diagnosing cytomegalovirus status from the catalog of TCR beta chain sequences. A later analysis assigned V and J genes by comparing TCR nucleotide sequences with IMGT/GENE-DB human TR gene sequences. In a later analysis, CDR3 sequences and most-parsimonious VDJ recombination scenarios were assigned using the TCRdist pipeline. In a later analysis, each TCR beta chain was defined by its CDR3 amino acid sequence together with its V-gene family, and reads without a unique V-gene family were excluded. To address suspected cross-contamination and a sequencing artifact, a later analysis removed around 600 highly shared, low-generation-probability nucleotide sequences. For each public chain, a later analysis derived a clonal expansion index from normalized ranks of inferred template counts within each repertoire. A later analysis computed generation probabilities with a VDJ recombination model fitted to out-of-frame rearrangements, and checked the results against IGoR. Hypergeometric tests were used in a later analysis to score TCR-TCR, TCR-HLA and TCR-CMV co-occurrence, with a repertoire-size bias correction applied to the TCR pairs. False discovery rates were estimated in a later analysis by permuting HLA or CMV assignments 20 times. In a later analysis, co-occurring TCRs were grouped using DBSCAN, and TCRdist sequence similarity was added for clustering within HLA-allele-positive subsets. Co-occurrence clustering excluded repertoires with fewer than 30,000 or more than 120,000 public chains, plus five with anomalous nucleotide sharing. Sourced from immuneACCESS, this table was stored by TCRdb with only in-frame sequences that have V and J called. A share of the clones is absent; for the studies checked, an unresolved V gene accounts for under half, and the remainder has no known explanation. That table is the source of V, J and clone size, and D and trimming were worked out from the DNA. The sample table records around 130,000 clones; about three quarters of these occur just once. The ten largest clones capture around 1.9% of the sample.

As concerns this clone: There is no known antigen for this receptor. No base quality information exists; no much larger clone differs at one position.

The CDR3 measures 15 amino acids from cysteine to phenylalanine. The only DNA kept is the CDR3, 45 bases in frame from the first base. CDR1 and CDR2 are drawn from the germline V gene: SGHRS, YFSETQ. The germline V end is reduced by 4 bases and the J end by 1 base; junction bases left unmatched: 4. The cohort was made up of 666 healthy bone marrow donors. At the time of sampling, every cohort member was nominally healthy, though immune exposures that went unrecorded were likely present. The donor tested CMV seronegative and was one of the 352 seronegative cohort members. Each donor provided a peripheral blood sample, and peripheral blood mononuclear cells were used for TCR beta sequencing. The Qiagen DNeasy Blood Extraction Kit was used to extract genomic DNA from the blood cell samples.

Sequenced input: PBMCs. The chain was built from TRBV5-1 and TRBJ1-4; 7 bases in the middle match TRBD1. This receptor was taken from a woman between 40 and 55 years old in good health and CMV-seronegative. This receptor has the CDR3 CASSVGTVTNEKLFF. The DNA sequence follows: TGCGCCAGCAGCGTCGGGACAGTAACTAATGAAAAACTGTTTTTT.